These T cell receptor beta chains were read from a single sample in a study of blood T cell repertoires in COVID-19. Produced via immunoSEQ multiplex PCR; TCRdb's table is partial and in-frame only. This sample has approximately 40,000 clones, with roughly 85% found just once. Specimen: peripheral blood. These receptors were taken from a man aged 55 to 70 with COVID-19, enrolled during active disease. The CDR3 runs from the conserved cysteine through the conserved F or W. D genes are given only for firm matches. Clone size is shown for a subset of rows, as once, few, many or a class of expanded clone.

J | size | D | V | CDR3 | DNA
TRBJ1-5 | NA | NA | TRBV6-6 | CASSYQLGEGNQPQHF | TGTGCCAGCAGTTACCAACTTGGGGAGGGGAATCAGCCCCAGCATTTT
TRBJ2-5 | NA | TRBD1 | TRBV28 | CASSPTGGRQETQYF | TGTGCCAGCAGTCCAACAGGGGGGAGGCAAGAGACCCAGTACTTC
TRBJ2-3 | NA | TRBD2 | TRBV10-1 | CASSETSGSIGLGDTQYF | TGCGCCAGCAGTGAGACCAGCGGGAGTATCGGGTTGGGGGATACGCAGTATTTT
TRBJ1-1 | NA | NA | TRBV4-1 | CASSQDRRAFF | TGCGCCAGCAGCCAAGATCGTCGGGCTTTCTTT
TRBJ1-5 | NA | NA | TRBV4-2 | CASSQGHGNQPQHF | TGTGCCAGCAGCCAAGGTCACGGGAATCAGCCCCAGCATTTT
TRBJ1-4 | NA | TRBD1 | TRBV19 | CASSRQGMLNEKLFF | TGTGCCAGTAGTCGACAGGGGATGCTCAATGAAAAACTGTTTTTT
TRBJ1-5 | NA | NA | TRBV19 | CASSIATGFNQPQHF | TGTGCCAGTAGTATAGCCACAGGGTTCAATCAGCCCCAGCATTTT
TRBJ1-2 | NA | NA | TRBV30 | CAWSVRSGRYGYTF | TGTGCCTGGAGTGTACGGTCAGGGCGGTATGGCTACACCTTC
TRBJ1-1 | few | NA | TRBV21-1 | CAGDVRSRAFF | TGTGCCGGCGATGTCAGGTCAAGGGCTTTCTTT
TRBJ1-2 | few | NA | TRBV11-3 | CASSAGDTSYGYTF | TGTGCCAGCAGTGCCGGGGACACCTCCTATGGCTACACCTTC
TRBJ2-3 | NA | TRBD2 | TRBV6-5 | CASYRGGGETDTQYF | TGTGCCAGCTACCGGGGGGGAGGGGAGACAGATACGCAGTATTTT
TRBJ2-4 | NA | TRBD2 | TRBV19 | CASSRTGRGIKNIQYF | TGTGCCAGTAGCCGGACCGGGCGGGGGATAAAAAACATTCAGTACTTC
TRBJ1-2 | NA | TRBD1 | TRBV3-1/TRBV3-2 | CASSQGQGAGTF | TGTGCCAGCAGCCAAGGACAGGGGGCCGGTACCTTC
TRBJ2-5 | NA | TRBD1 | TRBV6-5 | CASSSGDREETQYF | TGTGCCAGCAGTTCCGGGGACAGGGAAGAGACCCAGTACTTC
TRBJ2-3 | few | TRBD1 | TRBV28 | CASSSAWDSSTDTQYF | TGTGCCAGCAGTTCTGCCTGGGACAGCAGCACAGATACGCAGTATTTT
TRBJ1-2 | NA | TRBD1 | TRBV6-1 | CASSDPTGPNYGYTF | TGTGCCAGCAGTGACCCGACAGGGCCAAACTATGGCTACACCTTC
TRBJ2-2 | NA | TRBD1 | TRBV19 | CASRASILQKTGLGTGELFF | TGTGCCAGCAGAGCTAGTATATTGCAAAAGACAGGGCTGGGCACCGGGGAGCTGTTTTTT